One and the same sample provided the 14 T cell receptor beta chains below, sequenced in a study of OX40 agonist ivuxolimab in advanced cancers. TCRdb keeps only in-frame clones here, not all; method: immunoSEQ multiplex PCR. The data show about 21,000 clones, around 82% seen once. Specimen: CD4+ or CD8+ T cells sorted from blood, collected in a trial of the OX40 agonist ivuxolimab. Receptor source: an adult with an advanced solid tumor such as melanoma, head and neck, liver or kidney cancer.

V is TRBV27 and J is TRBJ2-1; 7 bases agree with TRBD1. V was clipped by 5 bases and J by 12 bases; unmatched bases: 10. Germline CDR1 reads MNHEY; CDR2 reads SMNVEV (reference sequence). This CDR3 is 13 amino acids long. CDR3 protein: CASSPEDRKRQFF. The CDR3 DNA reads TGTGCCAGCAGTCCCGAGGACAGGAAAAGGCAGTTCTTC.

The chain employs TRBV4-1 and TRBJ2-5; tentatively, D is TRBD2 (5 bases). The CDR3 consists of 16 residues. Between the trimmed V and J ends, which lost 0 bases and 4 bases, there was a span of 15 bases. The V gene's germline CDR1 is MGHRA and CDR2 YSYEKL. CDR3 in amino acids: CASSQEVPASSETQYF. The CDR3 coding sequence is TGCGCCAGCAGCCAAGAGGTACCCGCTAGCTCAGAGACCCAGTACTTC.

The J gene is TRBJ1-6, the V gene TRBV4-2, with D possibly matching TRBD1 (5 bases). The CDR3 contains 15 residues. Trimming cost V 2 bases and J 8 bases, with 13 bases left between them. Germline V gene data show CDR1 as LGHNA and CDR2 as YNFKEQ. The CDR3 DNA reads TGTGCCAGCAGCCAACCCACAGGATTTGATTCACCCCTCCACTTT. Protein product: CASSQPTGFDSPLHF.

The V call is TRBV5-5, the J call TRBJ1-3, with a weak D call TRBD1 (6 bases). The germline V and J ends were trimmed by 1 base and 4 bases, with 12 bases remaining between them. The CDR3 is 15 residues long. Looked up from germline, CDR1 is SGHKS and CDR2 is YYEKEE (reference sequence). The CDR3 DNA follows: TGTGCCAGCAGCTTGTATGCAGGGGCAGGAAACACCATATATTTT. As protein: CASSLYAGAGNTIYF.

The rearrangement joins TRBV6-5 to TRBJ2-5, with D possibly being TRBD2 (5 bases). Trimming pared 2 bases from V and 11 bases from J, leaving 21 bases between. CDR1 is MNHEY, CDR2 SVGAGI, per germline. CDR3 length: 15 amino acids. CDR3 DNA sequence: TGTGCCAGCAGTTACAGGCTAGCCGGTGCTTGGGAGCAGTACTTC. It yields the protein CASSYRLAGAWEQYF.

The chain recombines TRBV27 with TRBJ2-5; the match to TRBD2 covers 10 bases. Germline values: CDR1 MNHEY, CDR2 SMNVEV (reference sequence). The CDR3 is 16 residues long. The ends lost 3 bases at V and 5 bases at J; junction bases unmatched: 9. CDR3 coding DNA: TGTGCCAGCAGTTTTCTCGGGACTAGCGAAAGGGAGACCCAGTACTTC. This translates into CASSFLGTSERETQYF.

This clone occurred a few times. The rearrangement uses TRBV19 and TRBJ2-1; maybe TRBD1 (5 bases). Germline values: CDR1 LNHDA, CDR2 SQIVND (reference sequence). The CDR3 has 11 residues. Between the trimmed V and J ends, which lost 5 bases and 11 bases, there was a span of 10 bases. DNA of the CDR3: TGTGCCAGTAGTTTCGACAGACAGCAGTTCTTC. It is translated as CASSFDRQQFF.

The rearrangement uses TRBV6-5 and TRBJ2-1; 10 bases line up with TRBD2. Germline CDR1 and CDR2: MNHEY and SVGAGI. Trimming at V came to 8 bases and at J to 3 bases, leaving 1 base not matched to a gene. The CDR3 spans 13 residues. CDR3 coding DNA: TGTGCCAGCGGGACTAGCGACTACAATGAGCAGTTCTTC. Translating it yields CASGTSDYNEQFF.

The chain links TRBV27 to TRBJ1-2; 9 positions agree with TRBD1. Per germline, CDR1 MNHEY and CDR2 SMNVEV (reference sequence). The CDR3 extends over 17 amino acids. Germline trimming cut 7 bases from V and 2 bases from J; bases unmatched to any gene: 14. The CDR3 nucleotides read TGTGCCAGCACCCCTCGAGGAACCGGGACAGGGAACTATGGCTACACCTTC. Translating it yields CASTPRGTGTGNYGYTF.

The genes are TRBV6-4 and TRBJ2-1; 9 bases fit TRBD1. Germline assignment: CDR1 MRHNA and CDR2 SNTAGT. This CDR3 has 14 amino acids. The trim removed 5 bases at V and 7 bases at J, leaving 6 bases unmatched. CDR3 residues: CASSPGQGGNEQFF. The CDR3 DNA reads TGTGCCAGCAGTCCGGGACAGGGAGGGAATGAGCAGTTCTTC.

This chain uses TRBV19 with TRBJ1-5; weak D call: TRBD1 (6 bases). V dropped 3 bases and J dropped 1 base, with 16 bases sitting between them. This CDR3 is 17 amino acids long. Germline V lookup: CDR1 LNHDA, CDR2 SQIVND (reference sequence). Here the CDR3 reads CASSIVSGTKSNQPQHF. Here the CDR3 DNA reads TGTGCCAGTAGTATCGTCTCCGGGACAAAAAGCAATCAGCCCCAGCATTTT.

The J gene is TRBJ2-5, the V gene TRBV15, with a possible D match to TRBD1 (5 bases). Gene TRBJ2-7 matches the end of the DNA better, so the J call may be wrong. This CDR3 contains 15 residues. CDR1 and CDR2 (germline): LNHNV, YYDKDF (reference sequence). The DNA for the CDR3 is TGTGCCACCAGCAGAGGACAGAGTCCAATATCCGAGCAGTACTTC. Amino acid sequence: CATSRGQSPISEQYF.

The sample holds one count of this clone. The chain carries TRBV7-8 and TRBJ2-7; D gene uncertain. This CDR3 has 11 amino acids. With 5 bases removed from V and 0 bases from J, the gap between germline ends came to 2 bases. From germline, CDR1 is SGHVS and CDR2 FQNEAQ. CDR3 in amino acids: CASSPSYEQYF. The CDR3, as DNA: TGTGCCAGCAGCCCCTCCTACGAGCAGTACTTC.

In its sample, this clone was seen once. The genes are TRBV5-1 and TRBJ2-1; TRBD2 matches at 10 bases. The germline gives CDR1 SGHRS, CDR2 YFSETQ. Trimming at V came to 4 bases and at J to 7 bases, leaving 14 bases not matched to a gene. The CDR3 loop spans 17 amino acids. CDR3 bases: TGCGCCAGCAGCCCCCTCGCTAGCGGGAGAGTAAGGAATGAGCAGTTCTTC. Translated: CASSPLASGRVRNEQFF. Supplemented by reference TRBV5-1 and TRBJ2-1, the full variable domain reads KAGVTQTPRYLIKTRGQQVTLSCSPISGHRSVSWYQQTPGQGLQFLFEYFSETQRNKGNFPGRFSGRQFSNSRSEMNVSTLELGDSALYLCASSPLASGRVRNEQFFGPGTRLTVL.